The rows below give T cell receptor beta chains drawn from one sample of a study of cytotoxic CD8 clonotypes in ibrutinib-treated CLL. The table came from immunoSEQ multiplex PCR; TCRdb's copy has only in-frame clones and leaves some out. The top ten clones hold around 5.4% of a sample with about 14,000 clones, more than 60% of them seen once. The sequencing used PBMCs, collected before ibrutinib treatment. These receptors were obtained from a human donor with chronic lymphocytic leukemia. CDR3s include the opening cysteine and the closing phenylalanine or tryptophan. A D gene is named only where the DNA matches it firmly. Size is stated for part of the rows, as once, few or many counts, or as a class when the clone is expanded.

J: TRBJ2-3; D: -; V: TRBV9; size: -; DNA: TGTGCCAGCAGCGCTTGGGGGCAGGGCCAACATTTT; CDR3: CASSAWGQGQHF
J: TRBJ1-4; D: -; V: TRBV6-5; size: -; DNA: TGTGCCAGCAGTTACCTCGCCACCGGACAAGGGGAAAAACTGTTTTTT; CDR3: CASSYLATGQGEKLFF
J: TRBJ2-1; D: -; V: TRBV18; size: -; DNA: TGTGCCAGCTCACCAGGGGACGGGACTGGTGATGAGCAGTTCTTC; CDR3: CASSPGDGTGDEQFF
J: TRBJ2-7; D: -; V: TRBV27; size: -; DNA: TGTGCCAGCAGTTTTGCGGCGGAGGCTCCCTACGAGCAGTACTTC; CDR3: CASSFAAEAPYEQYF
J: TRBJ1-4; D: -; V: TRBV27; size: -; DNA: TGTGCCAGCAGTTCCCCCGCTAAGGAAAAACTGTTTTTT; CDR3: CASSSPAKEKLFF
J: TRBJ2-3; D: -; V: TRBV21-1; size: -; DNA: TGTGCCAGCAGCCTCGGGCGGGGGAACACAGATACGCAGTATTTT; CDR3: CASSLGRGNTDTQYF
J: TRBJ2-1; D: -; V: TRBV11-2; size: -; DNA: TGTGCCAGCAGCCAAGCCGGGGACCCGGGAGACGAGCAGTTCTTC; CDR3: CASSQAGDPGDEQFF
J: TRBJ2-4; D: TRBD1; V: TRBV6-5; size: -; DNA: TGTGCCAGCTCGCCCAGGGGGTTGAACATTCAGTACTTC; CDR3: CASSPRGLNIQYF
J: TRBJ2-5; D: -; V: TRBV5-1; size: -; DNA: TGCGCCAGCAGCTCGACTAGTGGGGGGGAGACCCAGTACTTC; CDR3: CASSSTSGGETQYF
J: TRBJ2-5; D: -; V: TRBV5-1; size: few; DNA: TGCGCCAGCAGCCCGGGACAAAAAGAGACCCAGTACTTC; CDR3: CASSPGQKETQYF
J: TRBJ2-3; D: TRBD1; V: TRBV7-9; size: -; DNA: TGTGCCAGCAGCCCTCCGGGACAGAGGATTTCAGATACGCAGTATTTT; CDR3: CASSPPGQRISDTQYF
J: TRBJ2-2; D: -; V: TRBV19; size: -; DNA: TGTGCCAGTAGTATAGATCGGTTGGGGAACACCGGGGAGCTGTTTTTT; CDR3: CASSIDRLGNTGELFF
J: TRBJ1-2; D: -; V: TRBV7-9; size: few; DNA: TGTGCCAGCAGCTCAGGACCAGGAAGTTACACCTTC; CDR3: CASSSGPGSYTF
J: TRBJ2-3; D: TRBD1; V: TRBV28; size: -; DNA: TGTGCCAGCAGTCCCCCCGTACAGGGGGCGGATACGCAGTATTTT; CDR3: CASSPPVQGADTQYF
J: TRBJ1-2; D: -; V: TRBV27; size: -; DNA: TGTGCCAGCAGTCCCCGGGCTAACTATGGCTACACCTTC; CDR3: CASSPRANYGYTF
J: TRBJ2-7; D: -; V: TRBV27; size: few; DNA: TGTGCCAGCAGTTTAAGGCACTACTACGAGCAGTACTTC; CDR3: CASSLRHYYEQYF
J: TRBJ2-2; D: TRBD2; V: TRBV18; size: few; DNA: TGTGCCAGCTCACGGACTAGCGGTCCGAACACCGGGGAGCTGTTTTTT; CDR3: CASSRTSGPNTGELFF
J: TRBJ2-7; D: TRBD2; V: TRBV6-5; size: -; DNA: TGTGCCAGCAGCCCCGGGACTAGCTGGTACGAGCAGTACTTC; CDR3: CASSPGTSWYEQYF
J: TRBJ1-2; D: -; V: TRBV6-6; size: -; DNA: TGTGCCAGCAGTTACTCGGACTATGGCTACACCTTC; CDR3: CASSYSDYGYTF
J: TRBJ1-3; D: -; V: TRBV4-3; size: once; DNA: TGCGCCAGCAGCCAAGGCGGTTCCCGCGGAAACACCATATATTTT; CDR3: CASSQGGSRGNTIYF
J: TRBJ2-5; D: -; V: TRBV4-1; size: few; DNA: TGCGCCAGCAGCCAAGATGGGCGAGAGGAGACCCAGTACTTC; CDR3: CASSQDGREETQYF
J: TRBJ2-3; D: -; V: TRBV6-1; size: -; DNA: TGTGCCAGCAGTGATTGGCCGGCGGGGGCCCGCACAGATACGCAGTATTTT; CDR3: CASSDWPAGARTDTQYF
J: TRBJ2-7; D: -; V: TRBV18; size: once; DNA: TGTGCCAGCTCACCCGGGACCGGGTACGAGCAGTACTTC; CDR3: CASSPGTGYEQYF
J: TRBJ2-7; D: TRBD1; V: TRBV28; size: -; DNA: TGTGCCAGCAGGCGGGACAGGGGGCGCGAGCAGTACTTC; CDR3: CASRRDRGREQYF
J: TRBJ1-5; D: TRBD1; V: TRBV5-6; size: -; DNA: TGTGCCAGCAGCCGTAGCGGGACAGGGATTGTTCAGCCCCAGCATTTT; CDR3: CASSRSGTGIVQPQHF
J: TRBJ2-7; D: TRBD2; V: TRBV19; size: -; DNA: TGTGCCAGTAGCCCTAGTAGCGGGGGATACGAGCAGTACTTC; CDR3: CASSPSSGGYEQYF
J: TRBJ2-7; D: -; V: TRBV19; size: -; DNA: TGTGCCGTCGGGGTCTTAGACGAGCAGTACTTC; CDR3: CAVGVLDEQYF
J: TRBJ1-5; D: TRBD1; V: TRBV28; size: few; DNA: TGTGCCAGCAGGATGACCTACAGGGGGGATCAGCCCCAGCATTTT; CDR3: CASRMTYRGDQPQHF
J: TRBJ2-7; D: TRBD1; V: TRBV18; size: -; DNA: TGTGCCAGCTCACAAGGGGACAGGAGACCGCGAGAGCAGTACTTC; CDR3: CASSQGDRRPREQYF
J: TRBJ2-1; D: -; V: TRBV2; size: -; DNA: TGTGCCAGCAGTGAGGGCCACCCCACCTACAATGAGCAGTTCTTC; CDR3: CASSEGHPTYNEQFF
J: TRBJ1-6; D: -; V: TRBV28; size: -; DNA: TGTGCCAGCACCGGACAGTCATATAATTCACCCCTCCACTTT; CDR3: CASTGQSYNSPLHF
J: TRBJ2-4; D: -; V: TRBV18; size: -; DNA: TGTGCCAGCTCACCACTGGCCAAAAACATTCAGTACTTC; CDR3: CASSPLAKNIQYF
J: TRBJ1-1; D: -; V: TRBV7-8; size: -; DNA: TGTGCCAGCAGCCGCAGGGGGAACACTGAAGCTTTCTTT; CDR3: CASSRRGNTEAFF
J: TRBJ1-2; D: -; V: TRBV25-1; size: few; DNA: TGTGCCAGCAGTGAGAGGCTCGAGAGCGTGGATGGCTACACCTTC; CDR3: CASSERLESVDGYTF
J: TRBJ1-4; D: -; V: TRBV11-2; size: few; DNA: TGTGCCAGCAGCCTGCGGGGGGGGCTGTTTTTT; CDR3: CASSLRGGLFF
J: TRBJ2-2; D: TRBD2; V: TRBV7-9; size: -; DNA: TGTGCCAGCAGCCCCCGCCGGGCGGGAGGGCGCACCGGGGAGCTGTTTTTT; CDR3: CASSPRRAGGRTGELFF
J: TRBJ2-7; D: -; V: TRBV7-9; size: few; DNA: TGTGCCAGCAGCTTAGGGAACACGGAAGCTTACGAGCAGTACTTC; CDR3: CASSLGNTEAYEQYF
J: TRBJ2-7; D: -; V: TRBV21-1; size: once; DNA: TGTGCCAGCACCCCGTCCGGACAGTTGGGCTACGAGCAGTACTTC; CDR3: CASTPSGQLGYEQYF
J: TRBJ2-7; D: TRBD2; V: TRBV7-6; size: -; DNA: TGTGCCAGCAGCCCCGGGACTAGCGTGGCCGAGCAGTACTTC; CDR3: CASSPGTSVAEQYF
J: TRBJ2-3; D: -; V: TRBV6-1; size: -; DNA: TGTGCCAGCAGTGAAAGGGGGGCAGATACGCAGTATTTT; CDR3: CASSERGADTQYF
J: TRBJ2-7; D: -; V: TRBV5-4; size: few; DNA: TGTGCCAGCAGTCCAGAAAACTCCTACGAGCAGTACTTC; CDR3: CASSPENSYEQYF
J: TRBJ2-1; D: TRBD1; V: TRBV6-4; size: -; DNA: TGTGCCAGCAGCCCGGGACAGGGGGGCGATGAGCAGTTCTTC; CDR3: CASSPGQGGDEQFF
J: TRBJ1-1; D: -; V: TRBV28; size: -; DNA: TGTGCCAGCACCCTCGGGGGGCCGTTTTCTGAAGCTTTCTTT; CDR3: CASTLGGPFSEAFF
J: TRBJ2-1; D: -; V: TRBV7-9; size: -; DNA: TGTGCCAGCAGCTTAGCGTCCGGGAATGAGCAGTTCTTC; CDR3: CASSLASGNEQFF
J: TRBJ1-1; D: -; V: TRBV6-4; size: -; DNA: TGTGCCAGCAGTGACTGGGGGGCGGGGGACACTGAAGCTTTCTTT; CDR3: CASSDWGAGDTEAFF
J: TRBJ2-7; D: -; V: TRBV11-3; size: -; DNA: TGTGCCAGCTCACAGGGAGAGACCTACGAGCAGTACTTC; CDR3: CASSQGETYEQYF
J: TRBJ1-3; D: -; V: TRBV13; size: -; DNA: TGTGCCAGCAGCCGTAGACAGGGAAACACCATATATTTT; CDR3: CASSRRQGNTIYF
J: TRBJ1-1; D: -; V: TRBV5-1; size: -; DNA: TGCGCCAGCAGCTTGCGGAGTGGGGAGAACACTGAAGCTTTCTTT; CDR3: CASSLRSGENTEAFF
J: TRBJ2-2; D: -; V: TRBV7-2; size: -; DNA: TGTGCCAGCAGCTTAGTGGGTAGCTCCGGGGAGCTGTTTTTT; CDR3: CASSLVGSSGELFF
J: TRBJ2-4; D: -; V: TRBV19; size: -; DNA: TGTGCCAGTAGTATGCCGCCCCCAGGGGGGGCCTGGGCCAAAAACATTCAGTACTTC; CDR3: CASSMPPPGGAWAKNIQYF
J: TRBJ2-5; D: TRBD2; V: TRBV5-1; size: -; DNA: TGCGCCAGCAGCCCGGGACTAGCGGGGGTATGGGAGACCCAGTACTTC; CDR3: CASSPGLAGVWETQYF
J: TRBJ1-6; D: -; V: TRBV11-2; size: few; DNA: TGTGCCAGCAGCACCGGGACCGAAAATTCACCCCTCCACTTT; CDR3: CASSTGTENSPLHF
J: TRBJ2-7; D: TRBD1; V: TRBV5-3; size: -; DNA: TGTGCCAGAAGCTTTAGGGGGCCCGGAATATTTTACGAGCAATACTTC; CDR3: CARSFRGPGIFYEQYF
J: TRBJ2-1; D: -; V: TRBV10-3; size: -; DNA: TGTGCCATCAGAGGGGGTGTTGAGCAGTTCTTC; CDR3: CAIRGGVEQFF